Listed below are T cell receptor beta chains from one sample, sequenced in a study of blood T cell repertoires in COVID-19. TCRdb's table, derived via immunoSEQ multiplex PCR, lists solely in-frame clones and lacks some. The sample carries a few hundred thousand clones, 84% recorded once. The sample was PBMCs or T cells enriched from blood (not recorded which). The receptor set was obtained from a man aged 45-65 years who had recovered from COVID-19. Each CDR3 is given with its conserved first and last residue. Each record gives: D gene, J gene, V gene, CDR3 protein. A D gene is named only where the DNA matches it firmly.

NA	TRBJ2-7	TRBV7-2	CASSLGGGGPRPYEQYF
NA	TRBJ2-3	TRBV19	CASGKAWRATDTQYF
NA	TRBJ1-4	TRBV30	CAWSYTGEKLFF
NA	TRBJ1-6	TRBV16	CASSQGGTFYNSPLHF
NA	TRBJ1-2	TRBV5-1	CASRVGDQYGYTF
NA	TRBJ1-4	TRBV18	CASSPRDIEKLFF
NA	TRBJ2-7	TRBV5-1	CASSHPTGIYEQYF
TRBD1	TRBJ2-7	TRBV6-5	CACGSGQYSEQYF
TRBD2	TRBJ2-1	TRBV5-1	CASSREGDYSYNEQFF
NA	TRBJ1-6	TRBV6-5	CASSYGVGVYSPLHF
NA	TRBJ2-5	TRBV24-1	CATSDSSYPSVQETQYF
NA	TRBJ1-1	TRBV14	CASSQDPGLGEAFF
NA	TRBJ2-3	TRBV7-6	CASSLSAGPPDTQYF
NA	TRBJ2-7	TRBV4-3	CASSQDSERPSYEQYF
TRBD2	TRBJ2-2	TRBV9	CASSVATGGWTGELFF
TRBD2	TRBJ2-3	TRBV7-7	CASSLGGSASDTQYF
NA	TRBJ2-1	TRBV7-3	CASSQNGGSGIEDEQFF
NA	TRBJ1-3	TRBV29-1	CSVEVGQGNTIYF
NA	TRBJ2-5	TRBV7-3	CASSLEYQETQYF
NA	TRBJ2-1	TRBV19	CASRWADQYNEQFF
NA	TRBJ1-5	TRBV19	CASSTTGSQPQHF
NA	TRBJ1-1	TRBV5-1	CASSLYGSGVEAFF
TRBD1	TRBJ1-3	TRBV7-9	CASRPRTGPGNTIYF
TRBD2	TRBJ2-1	TRBV11-3	CASTFSLAVTLNEQFF
TRBD1	TRBJ2-5	TRBV18	CASSPEGDRGETQYF
NA	TRBJ2-5	TRBV12-5	CASGLRIAESSETQYF
NA	TRBJ1-5	TRBV15	CATSPRAGSWVFGNQPQHF
TRBD1	TRBJ2-7	TRBV27	CASSTTGGAYEQYF
NA	TRBJ1-3	TRBV3-1/TRBV3-2	CASSRNSQNTIYF
TRBD1	TRBJ1-5	TRBV27	CASSPREGNRGSSNQPQHF
NA	TRBJ1-2	TRBV25-1	CASTTSRGWDYGYTF
NA	TRBJ1-2	TRBV5-1	CASTPSGQLGGYTF
NA	TRBJ1-2	TRBV30	CAWSRFPTYTF
TRBD2	TRBJ2-7	TRBV11-3	CASSLAITSGRFYEQYF
NA	TRBJ2-3	TRBV15	CATSPGQGGTDTQYF
NA	TRBJ1-4	TRBV28	CASSRTWEKLFF
TRBD1	TRBJ1-2	TRBV5-5	CASSLGQGELIGYTF
TRBD1	TRBJ2-7	TRBV18	CASSPAGTGSYEQYF
TRBD1	TRBJ1-2	TRBV5-1	CASSPDRESTYTF
TRBD1	TRBJ1-4	TRBV6-5	CASSYSGTGGFF
TRBD2	TRBJ2-1	TRBV10-1	CASSESVAGAWQFF